Below are 8 T cell receptor beta chains sequenced from a single sample in a study of human CD8 memory T cell subsets. TPEX cells, early memory CD8+ T cells with exhausted-like traits, were CCR7+ PD-1+ TIGIT+. The TCR beta sequencing libraries came from UMI-labeled 5' RACE. One entry per CDR3 protein, without DNA, is what TCRdb gives after re-calling the 5' RACE reads. The sample is made up of 6,000 or so distinct CDR3 sequences, and the top ten hold 20% to 25% of it. The specimen was CD8+ T cells from PBMCs. The receptor set was obtained from a human donor in good health.

The rearrangement uses TRBV20-1 and TRBJ2-7; lacking DNA, the TRBD2 call made by TCRdb goes unchecked. The CDR3 is 16 amino acids. Germline lookup yields CDR1 DFQATT and CDR2 SNEGSKA (reference sequence). CDR3 region: CSARGLADTFSYEQYF.

The rearrangement uses TRBV19 and TRBJ1-1. The CDR3 totals 12 residues. CDR1 is LNHDA and CDR2 is SQIVND in the germline V gene (reference sequence). CDR3 region: CASSIGNTEAFF.

The CDR3 sequence: CSARDLGGINYGYTF. The genes are TRBV20-1 and TRBJ1-2; the D call of TRBD1 rests on TCRdb alone, since no DNA is present to check it. This CDR3 region has 15 residues. Germline V gives CDR1 DFQATT, CDR2 SNEGSKA (reference sequence).

The chain combines TRBV14 with TRBJ2-1. Germline CDR1 reads SGHDN; CDR2 reads FVKESK. The CDR3 sequence is 15 residues long. CDR3 loop: CASSPRDASYNEQFF.

The chain uses TRBV5-6 and TRBJ2-1; the TCRdb D gene call, TRBD2, has no DNA to confirm it. The CDR3 has 15 residues. Germline loops: CDR1 SGHDT, CDR2 YYEEEE. This CDR3 reads CASSIAGGYYGEQFF.

This chain uses TRBV6-5 with TRBJ2-7; TCRdb indicates TRBD1, and absent DNA this call remains unverified. The CDR3 has 16 amino acids. CDR1 and CDR2 (germline): MNHEY, SVGAGI. The CDR3 is CASSYSIGQGAGEQYF.

Frequency places this clonotype as medium-sized (0.01 to 0.1%). The rearrangement joins TRBV7-9 to TRBJ2-7. The CDR3 runs to 11 residues. Germline CDR1 is SEHNR and CDR2 is FQNEAQ (reference sequence). CDR3 in amino acids: CASSSDYEQYF. Full variable domain (remainder filled in from reference TRBV7-9 and TRBJ2-7): DTGVSQNPRHKITKRGQNVTFRCDPISEHNRLYWYRQTLGQGPEFLTYFQNEAQLEKSRLLSDRFSAERPKGSFSTLEIQRTEQGDSAMYLCASSSDYEQYFGPGTRLTVT.

The J gene is TRBJ2-5, the V gene TRBV6-5; no DNA is available, so the TRBD1 call from TCRdb remains unchecked. Looked up from germline, CDR1 is MNHEY and CDR2 is SVGAGI. This CDR3 is built from 14 residues. CDR3 in amino acids: CATRTGDYQETQYF.